The table lists the clone carrying this T cell receptor (beta chain) with a count of one. No antigen is known for it. A much larger clone differs by one base, so this may be a read error. Sequencing was performed with immunoSEQ multiplex PCR; in TCRdb, only in-frame clones are kept and a portion is missing. The sample shows some 630,000 clones, around 72% of them seen only once. The data belong to a study of shared clonotypes between healthy human individuals. General study points: Genetic and exposure-history diversity was limited by the small donor number.

Specimen: memory CD4+ T cells sorted from blood. Subset specified: CD45RA-negative fraction. This clonotype originated in a young woman in good health.

Here the CDR3 reads CASSFGETQYF. CDR3 DNA: TGTGCCAGCAGCTTTGGGGAGACCCAGTACTTC. The V and J genes are TRBV5-8 and TRBJ2-5, with D uncertain. The germline V gene has CDR1 SGHTS and CDR2 YDEGEE. CDR3 size: 11 residues. The ends were cut back, 2 bases at V and 5 bases at J, with 4 bases in the middle.